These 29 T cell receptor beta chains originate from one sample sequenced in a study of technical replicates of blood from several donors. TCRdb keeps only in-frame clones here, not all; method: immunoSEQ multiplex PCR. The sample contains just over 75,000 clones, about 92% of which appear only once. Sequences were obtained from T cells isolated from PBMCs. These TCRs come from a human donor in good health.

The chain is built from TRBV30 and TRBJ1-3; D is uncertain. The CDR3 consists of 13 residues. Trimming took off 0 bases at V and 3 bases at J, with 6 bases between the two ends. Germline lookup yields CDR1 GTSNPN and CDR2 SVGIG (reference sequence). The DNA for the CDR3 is TGTGCCTGGAGTGTAAACATTGGAAACACCATATATTTT. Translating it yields CAWSVNIGNTIYF. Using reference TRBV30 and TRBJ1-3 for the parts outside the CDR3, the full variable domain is SQTIHQWPATLVQPVGSPLSLECTVEGTSNPNLYWYRQAAGRGLQLLFYSVGIGQISSEVPQNLSASRPQDRQFILSSKKLLLSDSGFYLCAWSVNIGNTIYFGEGSWLTVV.

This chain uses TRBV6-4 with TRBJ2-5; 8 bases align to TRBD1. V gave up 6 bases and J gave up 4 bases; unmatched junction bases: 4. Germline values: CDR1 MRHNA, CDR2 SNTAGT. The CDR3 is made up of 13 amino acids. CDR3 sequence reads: CASSRDRGETQYF. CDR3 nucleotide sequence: TGTGCCAGCAGCCGAGACAGGGGAGAGACCCAGTACTTC.

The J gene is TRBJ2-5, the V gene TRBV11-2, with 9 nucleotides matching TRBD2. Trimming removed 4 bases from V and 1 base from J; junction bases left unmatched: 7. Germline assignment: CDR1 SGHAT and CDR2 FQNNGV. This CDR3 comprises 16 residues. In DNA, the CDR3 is TGTGCCAGCAGCTCCAATATAGCGGGAGCCCAAGAGACCCAGTACTTC. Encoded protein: CASSSNIAGAQETQYF.

CDR3 nucleotides: TGTGCCAGCAGCTCCGGGACATCCCCTTGGGAGCAGTACTTC. It yields the protein CASSSGTSPWEQYF. The chain couples TRBV6-5 to TRBJ2-7; D may be TRBD1 (6 bases). V lost 6 bases and J lost 7, with 19 bases in between. Germline CDR1 and CDR2: MNHEY and SVGAGI. CDR3 length equals 14 residues.

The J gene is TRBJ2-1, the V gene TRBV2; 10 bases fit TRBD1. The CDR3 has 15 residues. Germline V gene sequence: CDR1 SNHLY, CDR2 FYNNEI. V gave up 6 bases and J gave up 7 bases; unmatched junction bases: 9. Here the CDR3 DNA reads TGTGCCAGCAGGGTAGGGACAGGGGCTCTAAATGAGCAGTTCTTC. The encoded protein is CASRVGTGALNEQFF. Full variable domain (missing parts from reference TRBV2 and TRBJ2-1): EPEVTQTPSHQVTQMGQEVILRCVPISNHLYFYWYRQILGQKVEFLVSFYNNEISEKSEIFDDQFSVERPDGSNFTLKIRSTKLEDSAMYFCASRVGTGALNEQFFGPGTRLTVL.

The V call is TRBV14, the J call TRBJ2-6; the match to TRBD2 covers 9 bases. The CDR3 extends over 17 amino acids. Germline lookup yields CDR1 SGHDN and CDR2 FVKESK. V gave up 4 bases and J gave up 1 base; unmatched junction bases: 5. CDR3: CASSLSSGVSGANVLTF. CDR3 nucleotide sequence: TGTGCCAGCAGCCTATCTAGCGGGGTATCTGGGGCCAACGTCCTGACTTTC.

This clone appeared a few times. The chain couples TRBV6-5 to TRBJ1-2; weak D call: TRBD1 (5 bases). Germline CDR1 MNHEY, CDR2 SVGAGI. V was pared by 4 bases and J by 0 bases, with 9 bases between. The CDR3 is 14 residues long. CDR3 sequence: CASSLSGSNYGYTF. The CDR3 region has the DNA TGTGCCAGCAGTTTATCAGGGTCTAACTATGGCTACACCTTC.

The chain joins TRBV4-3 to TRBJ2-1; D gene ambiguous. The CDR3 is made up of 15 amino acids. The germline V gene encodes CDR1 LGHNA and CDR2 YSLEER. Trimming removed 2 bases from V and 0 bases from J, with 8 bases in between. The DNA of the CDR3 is TGCGCCAGCAGCCAAAGAGGTAGCTCCTACAATGAGCAGTTCTTC. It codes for CASSQRGSSYNEQFF.

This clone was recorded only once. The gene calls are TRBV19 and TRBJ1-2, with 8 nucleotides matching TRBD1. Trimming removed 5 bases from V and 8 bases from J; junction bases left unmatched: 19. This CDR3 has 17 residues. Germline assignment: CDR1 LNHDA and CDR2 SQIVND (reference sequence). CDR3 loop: CASSPLGTGVGSRGYTF. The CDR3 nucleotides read TGTGCCAGTAGTCCGCTAGGGACAGGAGTAGGATCCAGGGGCTACACCTTC.

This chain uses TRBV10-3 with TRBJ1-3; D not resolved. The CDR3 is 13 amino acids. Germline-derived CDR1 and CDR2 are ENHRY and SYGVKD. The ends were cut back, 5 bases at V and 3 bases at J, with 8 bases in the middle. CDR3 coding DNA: TGTGCCATCAGTCGCCTATTTGGAAACACCATATATTTT. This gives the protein CAISRLFGNTIYF.

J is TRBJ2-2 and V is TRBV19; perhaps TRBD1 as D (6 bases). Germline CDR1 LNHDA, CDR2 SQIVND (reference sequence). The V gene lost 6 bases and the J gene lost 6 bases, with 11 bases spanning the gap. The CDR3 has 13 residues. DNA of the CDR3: TGTGCCAGTAGCCAGGGGAAGGCCGGGGAGCTGTTTTTT. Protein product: CASSQGKAGELFF.

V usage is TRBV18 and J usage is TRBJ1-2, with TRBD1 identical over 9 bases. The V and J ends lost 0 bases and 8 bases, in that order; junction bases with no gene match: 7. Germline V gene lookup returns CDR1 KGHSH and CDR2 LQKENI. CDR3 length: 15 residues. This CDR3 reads CASSPPTTGGEGYTF. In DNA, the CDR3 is TGTGCCAGCTCACCACCGACTACAGGGGGCGAGGGCTACACCTTC.

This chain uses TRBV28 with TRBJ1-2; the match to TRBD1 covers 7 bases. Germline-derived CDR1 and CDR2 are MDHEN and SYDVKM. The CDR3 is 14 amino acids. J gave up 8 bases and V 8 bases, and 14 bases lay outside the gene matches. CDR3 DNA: TGTGCCAGCCTACCCGGACAGGCAGTGAGAGGCTACACCTTC. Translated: CASLPGQAVRGYTF.

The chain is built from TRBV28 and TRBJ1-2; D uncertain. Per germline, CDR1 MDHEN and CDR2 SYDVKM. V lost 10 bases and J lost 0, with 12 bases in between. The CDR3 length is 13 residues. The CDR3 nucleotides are TGTGCCATGCGGGAAAATTCTAACTATGGCTACACCTTC. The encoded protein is CAMRENSNYGYTF.

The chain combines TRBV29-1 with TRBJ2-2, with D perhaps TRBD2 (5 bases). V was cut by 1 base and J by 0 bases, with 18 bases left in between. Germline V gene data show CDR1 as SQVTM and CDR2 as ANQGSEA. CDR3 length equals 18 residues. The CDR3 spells CSVEASVGGRANTGELFF. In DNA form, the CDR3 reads TGCAGCGTTGAAGCCTCCGTAGGAGGACGAGCGAACACCGGGGAGCTGTTTTTT.

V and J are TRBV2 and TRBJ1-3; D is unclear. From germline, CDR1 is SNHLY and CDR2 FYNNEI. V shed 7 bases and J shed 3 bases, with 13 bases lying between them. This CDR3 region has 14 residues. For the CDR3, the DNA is TGTGCCAGCACCTTCCTGGGAGGTGGAAACACCATATATTTT. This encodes CASTFLGGGNTIYF.

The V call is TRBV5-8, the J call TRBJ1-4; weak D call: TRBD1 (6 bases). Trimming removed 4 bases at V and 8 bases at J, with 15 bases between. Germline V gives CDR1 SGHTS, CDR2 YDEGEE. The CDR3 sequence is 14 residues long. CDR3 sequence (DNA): TGTGCCAGCAGCCCCACAGGGTTTCGGGAAAAACTGTTTTTT. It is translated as CASSPTGFREKLFF.

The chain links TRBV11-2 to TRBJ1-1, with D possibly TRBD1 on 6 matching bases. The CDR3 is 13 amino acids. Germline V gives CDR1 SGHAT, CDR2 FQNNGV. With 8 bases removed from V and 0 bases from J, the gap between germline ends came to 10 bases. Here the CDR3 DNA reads TGTGCCAGCGGAGGACAGATGAACACTGAAGCTTTCTTT. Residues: CASGGQMNTEAFF.

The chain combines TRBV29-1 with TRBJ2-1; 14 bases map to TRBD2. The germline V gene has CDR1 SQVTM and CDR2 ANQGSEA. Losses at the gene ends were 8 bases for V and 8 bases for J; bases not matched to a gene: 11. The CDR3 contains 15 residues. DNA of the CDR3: TGCAGCTCCAATCCCGGGACTAGCGGGAGTTATGAGCAGTTCTTC. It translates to CSSNPGTSGSYEQFF.

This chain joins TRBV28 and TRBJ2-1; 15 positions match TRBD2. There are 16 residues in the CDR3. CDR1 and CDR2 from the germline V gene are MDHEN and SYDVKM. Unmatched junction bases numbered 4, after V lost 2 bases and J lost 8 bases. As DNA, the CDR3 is TGTGCCAGCAGTTTAGTAGGACTAGCGGGAGGGTATGAGCAGTTCTTC. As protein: CASSLVGLAGGYEQFF.

As DNA, the CDR3 is TGTGCCAGCGTCGGGCAGGGGGCCAGTGAAAAACTGTTTTTT. Translating it yields CASVGQGASEKLFF. This chain uses TRBV7-9 with TRBJ1-4, with 8 positions matching TRBD1. Germline assignment: CDR1 SEHNR and CDR2 FQNEAQ (reference sequence). This CDR3 spans 14 amino acids. Trimming removed 8 bases from V and 7 bases from J; junction bases left unmatched: 9.

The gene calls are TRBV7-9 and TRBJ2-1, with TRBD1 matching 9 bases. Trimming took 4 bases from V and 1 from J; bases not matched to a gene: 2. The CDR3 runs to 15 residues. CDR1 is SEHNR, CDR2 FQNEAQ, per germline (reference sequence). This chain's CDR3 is CASSYGQGSYNEQFF. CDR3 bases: TGTGCCAGCAGCTACGGACAGGGGTCCTACAATGAGCAGTTCTTC.

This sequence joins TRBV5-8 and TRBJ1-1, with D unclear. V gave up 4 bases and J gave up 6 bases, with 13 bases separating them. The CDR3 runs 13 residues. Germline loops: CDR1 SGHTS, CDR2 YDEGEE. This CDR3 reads CASSPRLWSEAFF. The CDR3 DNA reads TGTGCCAGCAGCCCGCGTCTGTGGTCTGAAGCTTTCTTT.

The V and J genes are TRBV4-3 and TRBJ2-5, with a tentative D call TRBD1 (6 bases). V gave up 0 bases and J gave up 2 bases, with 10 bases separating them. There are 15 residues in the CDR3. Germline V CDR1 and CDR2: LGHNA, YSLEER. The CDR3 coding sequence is TGCGCCAGCAGCCAAGACCTCGGGACACAAGAGACCCAGTACTTC. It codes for CASSQDLGTQETQYF.

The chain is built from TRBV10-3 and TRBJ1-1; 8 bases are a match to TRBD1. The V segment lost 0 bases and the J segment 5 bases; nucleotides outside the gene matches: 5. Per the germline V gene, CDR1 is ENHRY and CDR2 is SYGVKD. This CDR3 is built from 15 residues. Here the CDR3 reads CAISESRTGTTEAFF. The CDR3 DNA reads TGTGCCATCAGTGAGTCAAGGACAGGGACGACTGAAGCTTTCTTT.

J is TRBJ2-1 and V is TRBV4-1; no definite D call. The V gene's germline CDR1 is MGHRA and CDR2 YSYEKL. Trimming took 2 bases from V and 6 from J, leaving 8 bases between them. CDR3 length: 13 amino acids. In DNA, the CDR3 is TGCGCCAGCAGCCAATCCGGTGGCAATGAGCAGTTCTTC. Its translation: CASSQSGGNEQFF.

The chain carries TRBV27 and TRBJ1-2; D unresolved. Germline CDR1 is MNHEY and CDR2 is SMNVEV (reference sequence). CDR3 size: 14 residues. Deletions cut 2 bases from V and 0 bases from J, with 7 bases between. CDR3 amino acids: CASSLDGANYGYTF. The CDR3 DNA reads TGTGCCAGCAGTTTAGACGGAGCTAACTATGGCTACACCTTC.

The CDR3 sequence: CASSLSISGRNEQFF. The CDR3 DNA reads as TGTGCCAGCAGCTTAAGCATTAGCGGGAGAAATGAGCAGTTCTTC. The chain uses TRBV7-3 and TRBJ2-1, with 9 bases lining up with TRBD2. There are 15 residues in the CDR3. Germline V lookup: CDR1 SGHTA, CDR2 FQGTGA. V lost 1 base, J lost 7 bases, and 5 bases stayed unmatched.

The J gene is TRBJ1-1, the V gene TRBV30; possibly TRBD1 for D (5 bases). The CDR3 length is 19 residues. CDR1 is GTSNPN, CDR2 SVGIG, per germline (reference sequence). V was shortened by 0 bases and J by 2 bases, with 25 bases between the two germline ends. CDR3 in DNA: TGTGCCTGGAGTGTACGGGGCAAAACTCCCGGGGGAAGAAACACTGAAGCTTTCTTT. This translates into CAWSVRGKTPGGRNTEAFF.